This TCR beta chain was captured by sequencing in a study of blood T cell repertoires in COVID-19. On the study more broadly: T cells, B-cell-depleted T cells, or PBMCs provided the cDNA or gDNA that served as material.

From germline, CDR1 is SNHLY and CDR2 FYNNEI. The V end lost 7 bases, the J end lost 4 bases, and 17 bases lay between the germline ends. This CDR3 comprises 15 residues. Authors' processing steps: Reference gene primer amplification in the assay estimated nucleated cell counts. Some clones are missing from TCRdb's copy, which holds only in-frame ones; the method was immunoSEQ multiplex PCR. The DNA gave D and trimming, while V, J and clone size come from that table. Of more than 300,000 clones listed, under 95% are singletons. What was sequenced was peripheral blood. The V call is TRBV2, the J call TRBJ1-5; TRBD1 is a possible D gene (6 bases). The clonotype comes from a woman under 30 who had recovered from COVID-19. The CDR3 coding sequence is TGTGCCAGCACCGGCAGACAGGACAAAAATCAGCCCCAGCATTTT. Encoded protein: CASTGRQDKNQPQHF.